This is a list of T cell receptor beta chains from one sample in a study of coeliac disease. Using immunoSEQ multiplex PCR, the repertoire was profiled, and TCRdb retains in-frame clones only, with some absent. This table has around 8,400 clones, 57% appearing once. The sequenced sample consisted of intraepithelial lymphocytes from the gut. The receptors here all came from an older woman with celiac disease. Both conserved end residues are part of each CDR3. Each record gives: V gene, D gene, J gene, clone size, CDR3 DNA, CDR3 protein. D genes are given only for firm matches. Where a row states a size, it is once, few, many or the class of an expanded clone; other rows omit it.

TRBV13,-,TRBJ2-2,-,TGTGCCAGCAGCTTAGGGCAGGGGGGAGCGAGCGCCGGGGAGCTGTTTTTT,CASSLGQGGASAGELFF
TRBV4-1,-,TRBJ2-3,few,TGCGCCAGCAGCCAAGATTCGCATTACAGCAGGTGGACAGATACGCAGTATTTT,CASSQDSHYSRWTDTQYF
TRBV19,-,TRBJ2-2,-,TGTGCCAGTACCAATCTTCCAGGGATGAACACCGGGGAGCTGTTTTTT,CASTNLPGMNTGELFF
TRBV2,TRBD1,TRBJ2-5,-,TGTGCCAGCGGACCGACAGGGGTGGAGACCCAGTACTTC,CASGPTGVETQYF
TRBV6-6,TRBD1,TRBJ1-1,-,TGTGCCAGCAGCTCGACAGGGTTGAACACTGAAGCTTTCTTT,CASSSTGLNTEAFF
TRBV30,TRBD1,TRBJ1-5,-,TGTGCCTGGAAAGGGGGCCCCGGAGGGCCCCAGCATTTT,CAWKGGPGGPQHF
TRBV6-5,TRBD1,TRBJ1-2,-,TGTGCCACACAGGGGATCAACTATGGCTACACCTTC,CATQGINYGYTF
TRBV7-9,TRBD2,TRBJ2-3,-,TGTGCCAGCAGCTTAATAGGAGCGGGGGCTCGAGATACGCAGTATTTT,CASSLIGAGARDTQYF
TRBV6-1,-,TRBJ2-1,-,TGTGCCAGCAGGGAAGCCCCGGACTTGTCCTACAATGAGCAGTTCTTC,CASREAPDLSYNEQFF
TRBV11-2,-,TRBJ2-7,-,TGTGCCAGCAGCTTAGGGGCCAGCTACGAGCAGTACTTC,CASSLGASYEQYF
TRBV5-1,-,TRBJ2-3,-,TGCGCCAGCAGCATTACAGGCACAGATACGCAGTATTTT,CASSITGTDTQYF
TRBV7-9,-,TRBJ2-7,-,TGTGCCAGCAGCTCTCCCAGGCGCGAGCAGTACTTC,CASSSPRREQYF
TRBV6-6,-,TRBJ2-7,medium-sized,TGTGCCAGCAGTGGGGACATCTCCTACGAGCAGTACTTC,CASSGDISYEQYF
TRBV7-2,-,TRBJ1-2,-,TGTGCCAGCAGCTCCCGACAGGCTTTCTTGTATGGCTACACCTTC,CASSSRQAFLYGYTF
TRBV10-3,TRBD1,TRBJ2-3,-,TGTGCCATCAGGACCAGGGGGAAGACAGATACGCAGTATTTT,CAIRTRGKTDTQYF
TRBV27,TRBD2,TRBJ2-7,-,TGTGCCAGCAGTTTTGGGGGGGGGACCGAGCAGTACTTC,CASSFGGGTEQYF
TRBV6-5,-,TRBJ1-2,-,TGTGCCAGCAGGGCCGAGAGAGGCTATGGCTACACCTTC,CASRAERGYGYTF
TRBV28,-,TRBJ2-5,few,TGTGCCAGCAGTTCCGGACTGCGGGAGACCCAGTACTTC,CASSSGLRETQYF
TRBV18,TRBD2,TRBJ2-5,few,TGTGCCAGCTCACCCGCACTAGCGGGAGGACGACAGACCCAGTACTTC,CASSPALAGGRQTQYF
TRBV7-2,-,TRBJ1-1,-,TGTGCCAGCAGCTTATCAAGGGGTACTGGGGTTGAAGCTTTCTTT,CASSLSRGTGVEAFF